The following is a T cell receptor beta chain sequence with its context. This sample also contains other DNA sequences that code for the same CDR3. The data are from a study of blood T cell repertoires in COVID-19. In the study overall: The origin of the acute and convalescent COVID-19 samples was the United States, Italy and Spain. Sources were T cells, B-cell-depleted T cells, or PBMCs; the material itself was cDNA or gDNA.

As processed by the authors: Using reference gene primer amplification, nucleated cell counts were estimated. This table comes from immunoSEQ multiplex PCR, and its TCRdb copy is limited to in-frame clones, with some not included. The V and J calls and the clone size are those of that table, but D and trimming were determined from the DNA. The data show around 430,000 clones, with about 91% seen just once and 10% to 15% held by the top ten. The Seattle patients joined while their infection was active and were tracked longitudinally afterward. This receptor was identified in a woman aged 45-59 years with COVID-19, enrolled during active disease. Material: peripheral blood.

The chain's CDR3 is CASSFGGASNQPQHF. For the CDR3, the DNA is TGTGCCAGCAGCTTCGGGGGGGCGAGCAATCAGCCCCAGCATTTT. This chain uses TRBV5-4 with TRBJ1-5, with a tentative D call TRBD1 (6 bases). The V end lost 2 bases, the J end lost 1 base, and 10 bases lay between the germline ends. The CDR3 covers 15 residues. The V gene's germline CDR1 is SGHNT and CDR2 YYREEE (reference sequence).